This TCR beta chain was sequenced for a study of PD-1 blockade in classical Hodgkin lymphoma. Measured with immunoSEQ multiplex PCR; TCRdb has only the in-frame clones, and not every one. The sample lists some 31,000 clones, around 68% occurring once. Brentuximab vedotin exposure varied among the patients, all of whom had relapsed after autologous stem cell transplantation. CDR1 is SGHAT, CDR2 FQNNGV, per germline. V was pared by 3 bases and J by 0 bases, with 11 bases of the junction left unmatched. The CDR3 totals 18 residues. This clone was counted between two and nine times. This TCR was sampled from a human donor with classical Hodgkin lymphoma. The sequencing here drew on peripheral blood mononuclear cells (PBMCs), taken before the second cycle of nivolumab. This sequence joins TRBV11-2 and TRBJ2-7; 10 bases are shared with TRBD1. CDR3 in DNA: TGTGCCAGCAGCTTTCCGGGACAGGGGTCTTACTACTCCTACGAGCAGTACTTC. Translating it yields CASSFPGQGSYYSYEQYF.